This T cell receptor (beta chain) was identified in a study of blood T cell repertoires in COVID-19. The CDR3 consists of 12 residues. CDR1 is SGHAT and CDR2 is FQNNGV in the germline V gene. V lost 5 bases to trimming and J lost 4 bases, with 6 bases between them. A few counts support this clone. Produced via immunoSEQ multiplex PCR; TCRdb's table is partial and in-frame only. Here the sample spans 60,000 to 90,000 clones, about 85% being singletons. The chain recombines TRBV11-2 with TRBJ1-3; D uncertain. The sequence was obtained from a man aged 55 to 70 with COVID-19, enrolled during active disease. Sequencing was done on a sample of peripheral blood. DNA for the CDR3: TGTGCCAGCAGCCCCCTCGGAAACACCATATATTTT. Translating gives CASSPLGNTIYF.